This T cell receptor beta chain was identified during a study of shared clonotypes between healthy human individuals. Produced via immunoSEQ multiplex PCR; TCRdb's table is partial and in-frame only. Counted here are roughly 1,100,000 clones, around four fifths occurring once; the ten biggest clones make up roughly 1.4%. The CDR3 covers 16 residues. The V gene lost 0 bases and the J gene lost 2 bases, with 12 bases spanning the gap. CDR1 and CDR2 from the germline V gene are SGHDN and FVKESK. The chain is built from TRBV14 and TRBJ2-3, with D unresolved. The TCR was taken from a man aged 18 to 35 in good health. Source material: memory CD4+ T cells sorted from blood. Subset reported: CD45RA-negative fraction. CDR3 bases: TGTGCCAGCAGCCAAGATAAAACATTCTCCACAGATACGCAGTATTTT. Amino acids: CASSQDKTFSTDTQYF. Using reference TRBV14 and TRBJ2-3 for the parts outside the CDR3, the full variable domain is EAGVTQFPSHSVIEKGQTVTLRCDPISGHDNLYWYRRVMGKEIKFLLHFVKESKQDESGMPNNRFLAERTGGTYSTLKVQPAELEDSGVYFCASSQDKTFSTDTQYFGPGTRLTVL.